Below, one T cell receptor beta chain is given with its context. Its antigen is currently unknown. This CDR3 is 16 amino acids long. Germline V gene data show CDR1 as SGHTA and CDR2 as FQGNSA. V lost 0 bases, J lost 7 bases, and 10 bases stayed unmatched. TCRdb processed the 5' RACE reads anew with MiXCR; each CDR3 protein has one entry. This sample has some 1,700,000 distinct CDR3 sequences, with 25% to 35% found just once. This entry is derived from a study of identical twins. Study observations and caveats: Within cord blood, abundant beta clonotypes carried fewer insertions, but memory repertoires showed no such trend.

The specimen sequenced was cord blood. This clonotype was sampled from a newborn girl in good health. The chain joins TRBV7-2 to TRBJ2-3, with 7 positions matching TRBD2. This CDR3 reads CASSLAWLADDHTQYF. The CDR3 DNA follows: TGTGCCAGCAGCTTAGCGTGGCTAGCGGATGACCATACGCAGTATTTT.